Below, one TCR beta chain is given with its context. No antigen is known for it. The data were obtained in a study of CD8 T cells in ankylosing spondylitis. Using quantitative 5'-RACE with molecular barcodes, the authors made TCR beta libraries. Each CDR3 protein is one row after TCRdb ran MiXCR on the 5' RACE reads. The sample has hundreds of thousands of distinct CDR3 sequences, roughly 17% seen once. Study-wide findings and caveats: As for the disease-linked clones, they showed a CD8+ phenotype and occurred at relatively low frequencies in peripheral blood. Earlier studies detected some motif variants in reactive arthritis synovial fluid and blood. There was a TCR beta motif, made of eight highly homologous variants, that appeared characteristic of ankylosing spondylitis blood. Matched ankylosing spondylitis synovial fluid reportedly showed significant enrichment of disease-linked clones.

The specimen sequenced was blood, either unsorted or a sorted T cell fraction (not recorded which). The sequence was obtained from a male donor with ankylosing spondylitis.

CDR3 DNA: TGTGCCAGCAGCAGTAGCGGGATGGGCACAGATACGCAGTATTTT. The encoded protein is CASSSSGMGTDTQYF. The chain joins TRBV12-3 or TRBV12-4 to TRBJ2-3, with 8 bases identical to TRBD2. V lost 6 bases and J lost 1; bases outside the gene matches: 6. The CDR3 extends over 15 amino acids.